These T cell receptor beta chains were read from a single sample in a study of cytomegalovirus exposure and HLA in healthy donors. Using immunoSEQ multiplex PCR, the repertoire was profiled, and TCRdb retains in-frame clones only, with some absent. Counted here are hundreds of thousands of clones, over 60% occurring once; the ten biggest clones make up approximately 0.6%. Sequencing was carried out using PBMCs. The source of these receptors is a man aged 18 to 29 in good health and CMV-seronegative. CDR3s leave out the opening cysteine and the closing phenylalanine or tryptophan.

ASSLGGNYGYT TRBJ1-2 TRBV7-8
ASSSGQGDQETQY TRBJ2-5 TRBV5-4
ASSLGGVYGYT TRBJ1-2 TRBV7-9
ASRGLASDTQY TRBJ2-3 TRBV7-8
AWSVGVTYYGYT TRBJ1-2 TRBV30
ASRLRTGPNYGYT TRBJ1-2 TRBV28
ASSQLTSGRYEQY TRBJ2-7 TRBV4-1
ASSLALGEGYNEQF TRBJ2-1 TRBV7-9
ASTSTGGYEQY NA TRBV27
ASSTAATNEKLF TRBJ1-4 TRBV18
ASSQYRAGYT TRBJ1-2 TRBV28
ASSHGTAGNTEAF TRBJ1-1 TRBV6-5
ASSHFWVGSNEKLF TRBJ1-4 TRBV4-1
AIRGASGSRSYEQY NA TRBV10-3
ASRFRTLRRGANVLT TRBJ2-6 TRBV2
ASTKGYSSNYGYT TRBJ1-2 TRBV6-1
ASSPLTSWPGEQY NA TRBV18
ASSFAAVPGYT TRBJ1-2 TRBV28
ASSPGTGDHYGYT TRBJ1-2 TRBV6-5
ASSPAGSTNEKLF TRBJ1-4 TRBV5-4
ASIRDSSYNEQF TRBJ2-1 TRBV7-9
ASSQSAGVIRTDTQY TRBJ2-3 TRBV23-1
ASRRTAILT TRBJ2-7 TRBV2
ASRNGGVYQPQH TRBJ1-5 TRBV6-5
ASSRRQGDEKLF TRBJ1-4 TRBV5-5
ASSFGYNSPLH TRBJ1-6 TRBV7-9
ASSLRGGTEAF TRBJ1-1 TRBV5-1
ASSREPTTTSGSLYEQY TRBJ2-7 TRBV4-1
ASIRGPGLAERYSSYNEQF TRBJ2-1 TRBV10-1
ASSLIGRAHTGELF TRBJ2-2 TRBV28
ASSMGAKNTGELF TRBJ2-2 TRBV5-1
ASSVTTNYGYT TRBJ1-2 TRBV9
ASSRSRASGSPYNEQF TRBJ2-1 TRBV14
AWSLSNYGYT TRBJ1-2 TRBV30
ASSSGANTGELF TRBJ2-2 TRBV19
ASSQTAGNTEAF TRBJ1-1 TRBV6-5
ASSPLEGAQPQH TRBJ1-5 TRBV4-1
ASSADSNSPLH TRBJ1-6 TRBV5-4
ASSTSTDTQY TRBJ2-3 TRBV7-2
ASTPRGNPYEQY TRBJ2-7 TRBV5-1
ASSEALAGGYEQY TRBJ2-7 TRBV6-1
AWKTGDSPLH TRBJ1-6 TRBV30
ASRSGGMDTQY TRBJ2-3 TRBV27
ASSRQGEYSNQPQH TRBJ1-5 TRBV13
ASSTSETYNEQF TRBJ2-1 TRBV28
ASSSDRDSHTYGYT TRBJ1-2 TRBV19
ASSLIPGQGAVDTQY TRBJ2-3 TRBV5-1
ASSQGWHGYT TRBJ1-2 TRBV6-5